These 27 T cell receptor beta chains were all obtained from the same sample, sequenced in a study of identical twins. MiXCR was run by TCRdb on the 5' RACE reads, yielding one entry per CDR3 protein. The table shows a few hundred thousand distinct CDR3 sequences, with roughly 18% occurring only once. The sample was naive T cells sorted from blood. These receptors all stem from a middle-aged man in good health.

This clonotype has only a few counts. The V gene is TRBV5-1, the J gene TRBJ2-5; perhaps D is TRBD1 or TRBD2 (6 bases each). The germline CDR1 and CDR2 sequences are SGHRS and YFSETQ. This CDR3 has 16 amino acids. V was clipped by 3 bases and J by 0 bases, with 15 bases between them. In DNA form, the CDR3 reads TGCGCCAGCAGCTGGGGACTCCAGGGGTACCAAGAGACCCAGTACTTC. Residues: CASSWGLQGYQETQYF.

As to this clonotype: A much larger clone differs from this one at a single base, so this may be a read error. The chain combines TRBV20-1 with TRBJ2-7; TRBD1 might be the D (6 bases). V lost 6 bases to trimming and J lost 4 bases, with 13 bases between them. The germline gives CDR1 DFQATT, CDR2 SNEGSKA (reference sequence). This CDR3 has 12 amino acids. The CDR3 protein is CSAQRGCYEQYF. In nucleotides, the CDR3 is TGCAGTGCCCAGAGGGGGTGTTACGAGCAGTACTTC.

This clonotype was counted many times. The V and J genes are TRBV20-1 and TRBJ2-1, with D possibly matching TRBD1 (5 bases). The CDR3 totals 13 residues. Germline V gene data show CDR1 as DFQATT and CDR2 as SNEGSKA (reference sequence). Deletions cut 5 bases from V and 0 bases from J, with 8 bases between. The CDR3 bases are TGCAGTGCTCGACAGAGCTCCTACAATGAGCAGTTCTTC. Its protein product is CSARQSSYNEQFF.

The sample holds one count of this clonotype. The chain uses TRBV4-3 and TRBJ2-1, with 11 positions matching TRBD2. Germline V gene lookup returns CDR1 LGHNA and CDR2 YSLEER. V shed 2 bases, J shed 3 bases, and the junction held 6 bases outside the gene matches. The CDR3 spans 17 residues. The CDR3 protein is CASSQQLAGVGYNEQFF. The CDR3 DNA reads TGCGCCAGCAGCCAACAACTAGCGGGAGTTGGCTACAATGAGCAGTTCTTC.

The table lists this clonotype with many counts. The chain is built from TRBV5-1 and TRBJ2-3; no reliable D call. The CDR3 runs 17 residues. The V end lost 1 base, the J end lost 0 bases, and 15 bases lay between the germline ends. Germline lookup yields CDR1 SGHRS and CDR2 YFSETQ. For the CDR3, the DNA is TGCGCCAGCAGCTTGCCACGCGGAACAACTAGCACAGATACGCAGTATTTT. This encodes CASSLPRGTTSTDTQYF.

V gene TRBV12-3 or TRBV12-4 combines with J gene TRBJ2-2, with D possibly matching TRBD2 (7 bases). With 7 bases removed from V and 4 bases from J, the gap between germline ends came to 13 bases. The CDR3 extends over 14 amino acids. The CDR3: CASNRGAGTGELFF. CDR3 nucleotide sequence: TGTGCCAGCAACCGGGGGGCCGGCACCGGGGAGCTGTTTTTT.

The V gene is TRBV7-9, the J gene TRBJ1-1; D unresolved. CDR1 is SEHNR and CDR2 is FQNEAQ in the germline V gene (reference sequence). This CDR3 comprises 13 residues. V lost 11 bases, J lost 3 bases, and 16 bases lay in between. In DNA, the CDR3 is TGTGCCGGTCAGAACCCGGGGTACACTGAAGCTTTCTTT. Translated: CAGQNPGYTEAFF.

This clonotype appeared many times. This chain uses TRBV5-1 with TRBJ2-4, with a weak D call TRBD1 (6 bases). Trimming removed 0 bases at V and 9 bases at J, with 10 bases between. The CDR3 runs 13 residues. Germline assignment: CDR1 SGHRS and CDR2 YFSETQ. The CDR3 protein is CASSLVQGGIQYF. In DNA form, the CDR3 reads TGCGCCAGCAGCTTGGTACAGGGCGGCATTCAGTACTTC.

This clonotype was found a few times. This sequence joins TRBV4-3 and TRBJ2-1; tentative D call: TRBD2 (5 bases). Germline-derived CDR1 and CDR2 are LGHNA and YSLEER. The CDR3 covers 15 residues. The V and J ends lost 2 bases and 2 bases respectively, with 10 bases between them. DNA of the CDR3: TGCGCCAGCAGCCAATCCCGGGGTACCTACAATGAGCAGTTCTTC. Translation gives CASSQSRGTYNEQFF.

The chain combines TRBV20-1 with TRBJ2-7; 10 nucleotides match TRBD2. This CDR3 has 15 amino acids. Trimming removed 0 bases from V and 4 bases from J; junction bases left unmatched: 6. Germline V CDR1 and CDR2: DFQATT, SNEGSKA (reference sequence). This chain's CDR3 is CSARDLTSGKYEQYF. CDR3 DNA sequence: TGCAGTGCTAGAGATCTAACTAGCGGGAAATACGAGCAGTACTTC.

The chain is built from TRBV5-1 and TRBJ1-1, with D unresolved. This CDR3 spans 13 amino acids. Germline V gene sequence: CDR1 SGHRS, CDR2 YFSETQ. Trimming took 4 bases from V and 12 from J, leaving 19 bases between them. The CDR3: CASSPLGDQKTFF. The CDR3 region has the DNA TGCGCCAGCAGCCCTTTGGGAGATCAGAAGACTTTCTTT.

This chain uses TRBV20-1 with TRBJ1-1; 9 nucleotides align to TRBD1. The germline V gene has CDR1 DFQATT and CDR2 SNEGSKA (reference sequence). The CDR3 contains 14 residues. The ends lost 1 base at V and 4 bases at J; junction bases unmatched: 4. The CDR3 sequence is CSARAGTGITEAFF. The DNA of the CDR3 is TGCAGTGCTAGAGCCGGGACAGGGATCACTGAAGCTTTCTTT.

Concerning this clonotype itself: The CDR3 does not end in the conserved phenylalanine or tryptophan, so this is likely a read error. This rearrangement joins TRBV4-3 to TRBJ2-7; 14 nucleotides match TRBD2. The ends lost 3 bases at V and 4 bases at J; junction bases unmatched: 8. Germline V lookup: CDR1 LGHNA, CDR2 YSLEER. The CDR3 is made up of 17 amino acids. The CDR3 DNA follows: TGCGCCAGCAGCCAGGCTCCGGGACTAGCGGGAGTATACGAGCAGTACTAC. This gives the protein CASSQAPGLAGVYEQYY.

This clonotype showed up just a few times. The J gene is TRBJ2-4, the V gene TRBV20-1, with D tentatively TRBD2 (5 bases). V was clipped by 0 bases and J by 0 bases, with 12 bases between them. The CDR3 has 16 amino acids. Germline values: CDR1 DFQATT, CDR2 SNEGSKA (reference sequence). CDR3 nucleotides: TGCAGTGCTAGAGATGATCTAGCCTTAGCCAAAAACATTCAGTACTTC. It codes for CSARDDLALAKNIQYF.

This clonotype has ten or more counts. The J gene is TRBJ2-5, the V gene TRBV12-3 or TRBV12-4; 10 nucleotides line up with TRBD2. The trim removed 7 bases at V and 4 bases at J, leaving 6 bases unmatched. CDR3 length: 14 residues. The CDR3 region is CASTTSGIGETQYF. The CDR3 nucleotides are TGTGCCAGCACAACTAGCGGGATAGGAGAGACCCAGTACTTC.

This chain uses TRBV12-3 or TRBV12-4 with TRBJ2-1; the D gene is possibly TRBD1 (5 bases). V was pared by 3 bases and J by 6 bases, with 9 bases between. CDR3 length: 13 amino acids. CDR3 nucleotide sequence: TGTGCCAGCAGTTTGGTGCAGGGCAATGAGCAGTTCTTC. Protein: CASSLVQGNEQFF.

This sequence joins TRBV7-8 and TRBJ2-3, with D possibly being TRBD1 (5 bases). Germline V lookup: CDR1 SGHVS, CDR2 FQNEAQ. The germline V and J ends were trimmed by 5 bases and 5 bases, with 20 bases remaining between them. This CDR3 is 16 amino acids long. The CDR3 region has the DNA TGTGCCAGCAGCCCGGCCCCCAGGGCTCCCGGAGATACGCAGTATTTT. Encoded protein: CASSPAPRAPGDTQYF.

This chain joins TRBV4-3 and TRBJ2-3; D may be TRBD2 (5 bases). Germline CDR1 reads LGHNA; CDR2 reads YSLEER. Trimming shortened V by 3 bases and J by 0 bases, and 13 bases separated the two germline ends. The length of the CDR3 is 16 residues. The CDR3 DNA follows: TGCGCCAGCAGCCAGGACGGGGTATCGAGCACAGATACGCAGTATTTT. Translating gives CASSQDGVSSTDTQYF.

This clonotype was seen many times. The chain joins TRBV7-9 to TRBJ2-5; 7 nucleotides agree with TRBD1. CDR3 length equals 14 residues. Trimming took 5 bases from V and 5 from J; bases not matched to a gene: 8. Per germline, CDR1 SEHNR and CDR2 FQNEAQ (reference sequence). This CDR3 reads CASSPLTGQETQYF. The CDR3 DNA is TGTGCCAGCAGCCCACTGACAGGGCAGGAGACCCAGTACTTC.

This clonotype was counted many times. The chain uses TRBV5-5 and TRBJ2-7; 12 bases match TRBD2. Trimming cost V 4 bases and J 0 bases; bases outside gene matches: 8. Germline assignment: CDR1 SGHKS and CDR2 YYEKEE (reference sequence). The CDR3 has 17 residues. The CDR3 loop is CASSKNMGLAGSYEQYF. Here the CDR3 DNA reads TGTGCCAGCAGCAAGAACATGGGACTAGCGGGCTCCTACGAGCAGTACTTC. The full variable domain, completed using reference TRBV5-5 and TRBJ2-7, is DAGVTQSPTHLIKTRGQQVTLRCSPISGHKSVSWYQQVLGQGPQFIFQYYEKEERGRGNFPDRFSARQFPNYSSELNVNALLLGDSALYLCASSKNMGLAGSYEQYFGPGTRLTVT.

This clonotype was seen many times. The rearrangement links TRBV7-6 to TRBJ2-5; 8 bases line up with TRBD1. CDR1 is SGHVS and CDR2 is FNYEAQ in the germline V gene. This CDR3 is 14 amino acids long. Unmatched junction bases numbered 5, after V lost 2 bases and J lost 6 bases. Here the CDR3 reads CASSLKQGAKTQYF. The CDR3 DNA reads TGTGCCAGCAGCTTAAAGCAGGGGGCGAAGACCCAGTACTTC.

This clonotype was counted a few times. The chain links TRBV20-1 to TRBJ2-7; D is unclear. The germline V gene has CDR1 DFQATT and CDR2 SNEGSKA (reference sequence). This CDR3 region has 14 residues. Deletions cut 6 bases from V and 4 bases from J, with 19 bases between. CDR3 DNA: TGCAGTGCCCGAGCCCCCAGGTCCAGTTACGAGCAGTACTTC. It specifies CSARAPRSSYEQYF.

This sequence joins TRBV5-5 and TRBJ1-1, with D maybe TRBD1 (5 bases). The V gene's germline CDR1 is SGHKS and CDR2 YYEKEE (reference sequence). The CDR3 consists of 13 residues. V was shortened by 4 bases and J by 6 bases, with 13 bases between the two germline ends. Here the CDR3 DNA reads TGTGCCAGCAGCACACCCCGGGGCCCTGAAGCTTTCTTT. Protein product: CASSTPRGPEAFF. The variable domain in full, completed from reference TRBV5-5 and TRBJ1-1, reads DAGVTQSPTHLIKTRGQQVTLRCSPISGHKSVSWYQQVLGQGPQFIFQYYEKEERGRGNFPDRFSARQFPNYSSELNVNALLLGDSALYLCASSTPRGPEAFFGQGTRLTVV.

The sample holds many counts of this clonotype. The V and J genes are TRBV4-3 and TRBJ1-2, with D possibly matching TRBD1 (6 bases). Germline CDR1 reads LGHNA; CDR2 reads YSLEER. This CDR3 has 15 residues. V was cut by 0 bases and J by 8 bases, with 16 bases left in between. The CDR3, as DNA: TGCGCCAGCAGCCAAGATGTGGGCCAGGGGAGCGGCTACACCTTC. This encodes CASSQDVGQGSGYTF.

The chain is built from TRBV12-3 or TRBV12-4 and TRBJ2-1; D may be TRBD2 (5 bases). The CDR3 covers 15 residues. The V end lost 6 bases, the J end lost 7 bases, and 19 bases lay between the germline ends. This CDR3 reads CASSQHRDGRNEQFF. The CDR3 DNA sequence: TGTGCCAGCAGCCAGCACCGGGATGGGCGAAATGAGCAGTTCTTC.

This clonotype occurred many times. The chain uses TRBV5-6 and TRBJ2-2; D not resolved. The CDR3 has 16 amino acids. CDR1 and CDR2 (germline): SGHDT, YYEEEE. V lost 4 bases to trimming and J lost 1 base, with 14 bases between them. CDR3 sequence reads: CASSPLVSENTGELFF. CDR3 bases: TGTGCCAGCAGCCCCCTCGTAAGCGAGAACACCGGGGAGCTGTTTTTT.

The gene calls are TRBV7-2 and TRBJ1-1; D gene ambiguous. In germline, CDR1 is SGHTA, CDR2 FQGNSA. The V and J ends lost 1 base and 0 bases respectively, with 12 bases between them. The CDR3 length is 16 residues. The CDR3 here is CASSLGVAGVNTEAFF. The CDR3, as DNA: TGTGCCAGCAGCTTAGGGGTAGCAGGAGTGAACACTGAAGCTTTCTTT.